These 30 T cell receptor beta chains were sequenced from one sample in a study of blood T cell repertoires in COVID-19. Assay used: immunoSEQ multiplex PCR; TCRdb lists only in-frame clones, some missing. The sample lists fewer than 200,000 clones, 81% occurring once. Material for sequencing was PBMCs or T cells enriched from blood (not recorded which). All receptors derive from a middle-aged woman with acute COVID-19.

CDR3: CAWSVRSSGELFF. The CDR3 nucleotides are TGTGCCTGGAGTGTACGGTCTTCCGGGGAGCTGTTTTTT. This rearrangement joins TRBV30 to TRBJ2-2, with D hard to call. Germline-derived CDR1 and CDR2 are GTSNPN and SVGIG (reference sequence). V lost 0 bases and J lost 6, with 8 bases in between. The CDR3 extends over 13 amino acids.

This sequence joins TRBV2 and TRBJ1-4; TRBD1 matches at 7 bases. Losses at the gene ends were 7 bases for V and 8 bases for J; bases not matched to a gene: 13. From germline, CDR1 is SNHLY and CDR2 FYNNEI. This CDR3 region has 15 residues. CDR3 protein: CASIPDRTGREKLFF. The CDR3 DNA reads TGTGCCAGCATTCCTGACAGGACAGGCAGAGAAAAACTGTTTTTT. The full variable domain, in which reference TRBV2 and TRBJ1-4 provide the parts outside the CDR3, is EPEVTQTPSHQVTQMGQEVILRCVPISNHLYFYWYRQILGQKVEFLVSFYNNEISEKSEIFDDQFSVERPDGSNFTLKIRSTKLEDSAMYFCASIPDRTGREKLFFGSGTQLSVL.

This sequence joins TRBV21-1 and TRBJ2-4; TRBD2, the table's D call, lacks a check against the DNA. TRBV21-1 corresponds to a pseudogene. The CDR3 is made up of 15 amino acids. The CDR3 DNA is TGTGCCAGCAGTTGGGGCGGGGCCTCCAAAAACATTCAGTACTTC. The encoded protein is CASSWGGASKNIQYF.

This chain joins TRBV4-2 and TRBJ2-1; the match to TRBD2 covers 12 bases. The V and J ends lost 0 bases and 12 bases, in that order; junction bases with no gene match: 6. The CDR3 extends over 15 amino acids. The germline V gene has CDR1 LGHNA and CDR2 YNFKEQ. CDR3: CASSQDASGRAGQFF. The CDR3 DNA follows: TGTGCCAGCAGCCAAGATGCTAGCGGGAGGGCGGGGCAGTTCTTC.

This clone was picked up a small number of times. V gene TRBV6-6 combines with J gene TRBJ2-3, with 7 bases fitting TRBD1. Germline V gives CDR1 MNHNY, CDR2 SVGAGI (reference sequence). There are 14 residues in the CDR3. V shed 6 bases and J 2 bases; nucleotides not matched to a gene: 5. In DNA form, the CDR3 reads TGTGCCAGCAGGTGGACAGGCTACACAGATACGCAGTATTTT. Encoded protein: CASRWTGYTDTQYF.

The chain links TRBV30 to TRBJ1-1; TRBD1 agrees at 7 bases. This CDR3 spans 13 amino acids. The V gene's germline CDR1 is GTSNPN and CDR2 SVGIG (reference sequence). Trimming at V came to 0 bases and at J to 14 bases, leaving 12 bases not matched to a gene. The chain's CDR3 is CAWSVTFEGAQFF. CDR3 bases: TGTGCCTGGAGTGTGACCTTCGAGGGGGCCCAATTCTTT.

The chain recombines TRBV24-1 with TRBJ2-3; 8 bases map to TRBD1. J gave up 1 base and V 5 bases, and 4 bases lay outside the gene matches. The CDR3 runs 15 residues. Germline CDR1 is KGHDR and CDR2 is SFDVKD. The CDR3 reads CATSGRTGRTDTQYF. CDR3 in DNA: TGTGCCACCAGTGGACGGACAGGGCGCACAGATACGCAGTATTTT.

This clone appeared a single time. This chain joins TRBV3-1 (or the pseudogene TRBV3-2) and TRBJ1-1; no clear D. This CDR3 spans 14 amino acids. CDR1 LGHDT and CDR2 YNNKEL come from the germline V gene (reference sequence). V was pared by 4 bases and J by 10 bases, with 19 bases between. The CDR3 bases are TGTGCCAGCAGCCTCCTAAGAGGAGAGGGAGGAGCTTTCTTT. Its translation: CASSLLRGEGGAFF.

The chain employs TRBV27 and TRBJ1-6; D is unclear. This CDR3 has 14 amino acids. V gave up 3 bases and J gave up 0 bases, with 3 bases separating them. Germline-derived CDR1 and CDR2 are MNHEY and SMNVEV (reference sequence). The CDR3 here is CASSLSSYNSPLHF. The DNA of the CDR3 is TGTGCCAGCAGTTTGAGCTCCTATAATTCACCCCTCCACTTT.

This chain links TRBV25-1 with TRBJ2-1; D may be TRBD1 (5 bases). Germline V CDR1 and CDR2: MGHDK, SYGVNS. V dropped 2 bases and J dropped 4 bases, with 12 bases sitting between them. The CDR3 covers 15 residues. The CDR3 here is CASSEGQGVYNEQFF. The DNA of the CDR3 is TGTGCCAGCAGTGAAGGGCAGGGCGTTTACAATGAGCAGTTCTTC.

This chain's CDR3 is CASSHPGSGSYEQYF. Here the CDR3 DNA reads TGCGCCAGCAGCCACCCGGGATCGGGGTCCTACGAGCAGTACTTC. The rearrangement joins TRBV4-1 to TRBJ2-7; perhaps TRBD2 as D (5 bases). Germline values: CDR1 MGHRA, CDR2 YSYEKL. CDR3 size: 15 residues. Trimming cost V 3 bases and J 1 base, with 13 bases left between them.

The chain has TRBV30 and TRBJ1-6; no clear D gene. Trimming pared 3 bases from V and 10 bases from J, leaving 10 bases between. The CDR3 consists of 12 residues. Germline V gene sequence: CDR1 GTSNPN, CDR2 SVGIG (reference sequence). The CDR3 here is CAWSTGSSPLHF. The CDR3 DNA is TGTGCCTGGAGCACGGGGTCATCACCCCTCCACTTT.

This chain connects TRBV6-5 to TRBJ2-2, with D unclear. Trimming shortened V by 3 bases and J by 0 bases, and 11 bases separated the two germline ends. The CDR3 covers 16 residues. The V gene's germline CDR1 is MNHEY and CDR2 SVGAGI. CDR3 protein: CASSYGRVSNTGELFF. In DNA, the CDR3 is TGTGCCAGCAGTTATGGGCGCGTCTCGAACACCGGGGAGCTGTTTTTT.

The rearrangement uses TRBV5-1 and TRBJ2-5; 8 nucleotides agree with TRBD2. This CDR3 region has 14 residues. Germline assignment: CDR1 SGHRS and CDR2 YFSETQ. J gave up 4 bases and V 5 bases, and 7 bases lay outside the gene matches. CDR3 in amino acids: CASSTTSARETQYF. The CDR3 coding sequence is TGCGCCAGCAGTACGACTAGCGCTCGAGAGACCCAGTACTTC.

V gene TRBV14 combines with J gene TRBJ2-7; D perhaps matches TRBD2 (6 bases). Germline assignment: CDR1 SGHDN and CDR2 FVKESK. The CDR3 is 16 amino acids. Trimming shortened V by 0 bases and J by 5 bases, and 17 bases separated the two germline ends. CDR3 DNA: TGTGCCAGCAGCCAAGATCTGGGGACTGCGCGCAACGAGCAGTACTTC. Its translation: CASSQDLGTARNEQYF.

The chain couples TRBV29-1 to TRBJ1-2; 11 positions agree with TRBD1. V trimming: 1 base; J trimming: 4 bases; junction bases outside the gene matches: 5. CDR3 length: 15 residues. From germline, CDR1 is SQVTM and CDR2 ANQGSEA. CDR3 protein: CSVEGTGGRSYGYTF. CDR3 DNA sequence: TGCAGCGTTGAAGGGACAGGGGGCCGCAGCTATGGCTACACCTTC.

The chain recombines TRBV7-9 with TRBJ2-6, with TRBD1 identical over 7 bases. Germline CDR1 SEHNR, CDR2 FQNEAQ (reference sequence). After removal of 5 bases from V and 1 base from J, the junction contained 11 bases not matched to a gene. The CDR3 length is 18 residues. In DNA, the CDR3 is TGTGCCAGCAGCCGGCATGGGACAGAGGTTTCTGGGGCCAACGTCCTGACTTTC. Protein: CASSRHGTEVSGANVLTF.

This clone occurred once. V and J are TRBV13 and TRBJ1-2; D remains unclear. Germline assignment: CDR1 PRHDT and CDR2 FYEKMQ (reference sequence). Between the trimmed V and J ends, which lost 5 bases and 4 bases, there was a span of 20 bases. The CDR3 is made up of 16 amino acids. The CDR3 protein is CASSPPSAGLPYGYTF. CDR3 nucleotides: TGTGCCAGCAGCCCGCCTTCGGCAGGCCTCCCCTATGGCTACACCTTC.

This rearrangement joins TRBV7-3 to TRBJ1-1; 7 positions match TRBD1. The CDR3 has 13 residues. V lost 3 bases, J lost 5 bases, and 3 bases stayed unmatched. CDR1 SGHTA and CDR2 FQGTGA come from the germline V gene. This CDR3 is CASSLTGPTEAFF. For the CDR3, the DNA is TGTGCCAGCAGCTTGACAGGGCCGACTGAAGCTTTCTTT.

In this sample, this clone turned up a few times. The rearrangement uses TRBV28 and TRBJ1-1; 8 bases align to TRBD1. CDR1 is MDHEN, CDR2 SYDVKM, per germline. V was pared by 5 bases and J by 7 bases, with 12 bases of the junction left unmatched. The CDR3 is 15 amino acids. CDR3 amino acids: CASSTPGTGAIEAFF. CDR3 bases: TGTGCCAGCAGTACCCCCGGGACAGGCGCAATTGAAGCTTTCTTT.

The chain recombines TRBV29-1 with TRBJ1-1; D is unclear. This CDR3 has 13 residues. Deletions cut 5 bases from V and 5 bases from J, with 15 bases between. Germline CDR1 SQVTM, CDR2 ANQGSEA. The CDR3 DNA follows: TGCAGCGTTCGGAGGGCGGCCGGTACTGAAGCTTTCTTT. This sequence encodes CSVRRAAGTEAFF.

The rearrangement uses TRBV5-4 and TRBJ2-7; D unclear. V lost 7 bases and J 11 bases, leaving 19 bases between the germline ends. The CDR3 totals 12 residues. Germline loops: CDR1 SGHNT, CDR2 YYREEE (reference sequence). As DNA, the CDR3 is TGTGCCAGCCCCCACCGATGGGCAGTCGAGTACTTC. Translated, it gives CASPHRWAVEYF.

This CDR3 reads CASSVRIEPNYGYTF. The CDR3 DNA is TGTGCCAGCAGCGTAAGAATTGAGCCTAACTATGGCTACACCTTC. The rearrangement links TRBV9 to TRBJ1-2; D not certain. The CDR3 extends over 15 amino acids. Trimming left V 1 base short and J 0 bases short, with 10 bases between. The V gene's germline CDR1 is SGDLS and CDR2 YYNGEE.

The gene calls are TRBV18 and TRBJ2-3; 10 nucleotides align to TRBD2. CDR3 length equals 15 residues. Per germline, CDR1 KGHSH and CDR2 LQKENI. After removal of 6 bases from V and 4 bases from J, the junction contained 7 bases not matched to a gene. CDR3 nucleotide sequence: TGTGCCAGCTCTTCTAGCGGGAGTAAGGCAGATACGCAGTATTTT. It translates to CASSSSGSKADTQYF.

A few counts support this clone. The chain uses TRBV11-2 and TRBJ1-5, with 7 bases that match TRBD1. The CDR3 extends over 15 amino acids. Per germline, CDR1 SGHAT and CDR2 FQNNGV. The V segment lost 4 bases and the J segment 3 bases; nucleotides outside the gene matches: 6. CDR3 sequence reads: CASSSGTANNQPQHF. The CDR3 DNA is TGTGCCAGCAGCTCCGGGACAGCAAACAATCAGCCCCAGCATTTT.

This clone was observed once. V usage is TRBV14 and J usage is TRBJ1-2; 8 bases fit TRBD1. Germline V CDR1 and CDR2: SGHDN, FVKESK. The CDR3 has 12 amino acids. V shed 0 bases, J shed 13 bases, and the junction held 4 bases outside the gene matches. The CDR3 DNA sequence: TGTGCCAGCAGCCAAGATGCGGGACAGGCCACCTTC. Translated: CASSQDAGQATF. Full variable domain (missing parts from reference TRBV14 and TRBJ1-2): EAGVTQFPSHSVIEKGQTVTLRCDPISGHDNLYWYRRVMGKEIKFLLHFVKESKQDESGMPNNRFLAERTGGTYSTLKVQPAELEDSGVYFCASSQDAGQATFGSGTRLTVV.

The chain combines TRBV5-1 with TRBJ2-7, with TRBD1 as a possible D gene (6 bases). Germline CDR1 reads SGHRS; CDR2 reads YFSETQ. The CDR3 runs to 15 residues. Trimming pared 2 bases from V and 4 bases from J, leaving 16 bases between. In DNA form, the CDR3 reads TGCGCCAGCAGCTTAACCCCAGGGGTTCGGTACGAGCAGTACTTC. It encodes CASSLTPGVRYEQYF.

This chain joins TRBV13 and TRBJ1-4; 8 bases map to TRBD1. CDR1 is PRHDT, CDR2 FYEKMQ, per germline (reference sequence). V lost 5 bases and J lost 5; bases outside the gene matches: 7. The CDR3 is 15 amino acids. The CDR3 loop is CASSVNTGGNEKLFF. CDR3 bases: TGTGCCAGCAGCGTAAACACAGGGGGGAATGAAAAACTGTTTTTT.

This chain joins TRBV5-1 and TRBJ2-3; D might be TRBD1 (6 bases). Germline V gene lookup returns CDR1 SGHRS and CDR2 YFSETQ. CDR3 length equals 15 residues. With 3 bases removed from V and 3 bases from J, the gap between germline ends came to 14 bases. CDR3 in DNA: TGCGCCAGCAGCTGGCGAGGGGGAGAGACAGATACGCAGTATTTT. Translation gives CASSWRGGETDTQYF.

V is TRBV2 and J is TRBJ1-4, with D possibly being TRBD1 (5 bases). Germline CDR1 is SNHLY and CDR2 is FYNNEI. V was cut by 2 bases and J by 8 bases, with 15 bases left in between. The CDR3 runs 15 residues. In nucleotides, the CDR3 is TGTGCCAGCAGTGAATATGCAGGGACTAGCGAAAAACTGTTTTTT. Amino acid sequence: CASSEYAGTSEKLFF.